The rows below give T cell receptor beta chains drawn from one sample of a study of identical twins. TCRdb reanalysed the 5' RACE reads using MiXCR and keeps one entry per CDR3 protein. The profile shows roughly 200,000 distinct CDR3 sequences, around 8.1% of them singletons. These data were likewise used in another study, on yellow fever vaccine responses in identical twins.

The sequenced sample consisted of memory (CD45RO+) T cells sorted from blood. The receptors shown here come from a woman younger than 30 in good health. Both conserved end residues are part of each CDR3. The D gene is left open where the match is weak. Expanded clones are given a class, and other clones once, few, many or no size at all.

TRBJ2-4 few - TRBV6-2/TRBV6-3 CASSYSTGYSEALAKNIQYF TGTGCCAGCAGTTACTCGACGGGGTATTCAGAGGCACTAGCCAAAAACATTCAGTACTTC
TRBJ2-7 few TRBD2 TRBV6-5 CASSYIVAGPSYEQYF TGTGCCAGCAGTTACATAGTAGCGGGTCCTTCCTACGAGCAGTACTTC
TRBJ2-7 many TRBD2 TRBV3-1 CASSQRLAGGLIWF TGTGCCAGCAGCCAAAGACTAGCGGGGGGCCTGATCTGGTTC
TRBJ2-7 - - TRBV20-1 CSAREFGKGGYEQYF TGCAGTGCTAGAGAGTTCGGAAAAGGCGGCTACGAGCAGTACTTC
TRBJ2-3 - - TRBV5-1 CASRAPLTRGHTTDTQYF TGCGCCAGCAGGGCCCCCCTTACAAGGGGCCACACCACAGATACGCAGTATTTT
TRBJ2-3 - TRBD2 TRBV11-2 CASSLNPSGRTDTQYF TGTGCCAGCAGCTTAAATCCTAGCGGGAGGACAGATACGCAGTATTTT
TRBJ2-5 many TRBD1 TRBV18 CASSPSTGVRETQYF TGTGCCAGCTCACCGTCGACAGGGGTCCGAGAGACCCAGTACTTC
TRBJ2-3 many - TRBV7-2 CASSSRTASTDTQYF TGTGCCAGCAGCTCACGGACAGCGAGCACAGATACGCAGTATTTT
TRBJ2-6 - - TRBV5-1 CASSTEGSGANVLTF TGCGCCAGCAGCACCGAGGGGTCTGGGGCCAACGTCCTGACTTTC
TRBJ2-1 - TRBD2 TRBV20-1 CCARDQASGRALSNEQFF TGCTGTGCTAGAGATCAAGCTAGCGGGAGGGCCTTAAGTAATGAGCAGTTCTTC
TRBJ2-5 - TRBD2 TRBV10-3 CAIPLAGGVETQYF TGTGCCATCCCCCTAGCGGGAGGTGTCGAGACCCAGTACTTC
TRBJ2-1 many - TRBV5-1 CASSLTKTNNEQFF TGCGCCAGCAGCTTGACCAAAACGAACAATGAGCAGTTCTTC
TRBJ2-2 many - TRBV12-3/TRBV12-4 CASREQPNTGELFF TGTGCCAGCAGGGAACAGCCAAACACCGGGGAGCTGTTTTTT
TRBJ2-3 few - TRBV29-1 CSATVSTDTQYF TGCAGCGCGACAGTTAGCACAGATACGCAGTATTTT
TRBJ2-7 many TRBD1 TRBV11-2 CASSLVTGQNYEQYF TGTGCCAGCAGCTTAGTCACGGGACAGAACTACGAGCAGTACTTC
TRBJ1-3 few - TRBV28 CASSLSGPSGNTIYF TGTGCCAGCAGTTTATCAGGACCCTCTGGAAACACCATATATTTT
TRBJ1-4 many - TRBV12-3/TRBV12-4 CASSFRAGTLNF TGTGCCAGCAGTTTTAGGGCCGGGACCCTGAATTTT
TRBJ2-5 many - TRBV12-3/TRBV12-4 CASSLTWGETQYF TGTGCCAGCAGTCTCACGTGGGGAGAGACCCAGTACTTC
TRBJ1-4 few TRBD1 TRBV4-2 CASSPPPGTGGLNEKLFF TGTGCCAGCAGCCCGCCCCCGGGGACAGGGGGCCTGAATGAAAAACTGTTTTTT
TRBJ1-5 many TRBD1 TRBV20-1 CSATMGQSSNQPQHF TGCAGTGCTACTATGGGACAGAGTAGCAATCAGCCCCAGCATTTT
TRBJ2-3 few TRBD1 TRBV28 CASSFGTGGVGVKYF TGTGCCAGCAGTTTCGGGACAGGGGGAGTCGGAGTTAAGTATTTT
TRBJ1-1 many TRBD1 TRBV7-9 CASSFPRQGAAEAFF TGTGCCAGCAGCTTTCCCAGACAGGGGGCCGCTGAAGCTTTCTTT
TRBJ2-7 few TRBD1 TRBV5-1 CASRGTGTFYEQYF TGCGCCAGCAGAGGGACAGGGACATTCTACGAGCAGTACTTC
TRBJ2-7 - TRBD2 TRBV4-1 CASSQVLAGVYEQYF TGCGCCAGCAGCCAGGTCCTAGCGGGAGTCTACGAGCAGTACTTC
TRBJ2-3 - - TRBV2 CASSEAASTDTQYF TGTGCCAGCAGTGAGGCCGCTAGCACAGATACGCAGTATTTT
TRBJ2-5 many - TRBV21-1 CASSKDQQQETQYF TGTGCCAGCAGCAAAGACCAGCAACAAGAGACCCAGTACTTC
TRBJ1-2 few - TRBV20-1 CSARHTTGTRYTF TGCAGTGCAAGACACACAACCGGGACCCGCTACACCTTC
TRBJ2-2 - - TRBV28 CASTSGGAPAGTGELFF TGTGCCAGCACCTCCGGAGGCGCCCCGGCGGGCACCGGGGAGCTGTTTTTT
TRBJ1-6 many - TRBV6-1 CASSDKFNSPLHF TGTGCCAGCAGCGACAAGTTTAATTCACCCCTCCACTTT
TRBJ2-5 - - TRBV7-9 CASSLALSQETQYF TGTGCCAGCAGCTTGGCTTTGTCTCAGGAGACCCAGTACTTC
TRBJ2-3 many TRBD2 TRBV20-1 CSARTRLAGGLDTQYF TGCAGTGCTAGGACCCGACTAGCGGGAGGGCTGGATACGCAGTATTTT
TRBJ2-7 many TRBD2 TRBV4-2 CASSQETSGSYEQYF TGTGCCAGCAGCCAAGAGACTAGCGGGAGTTACGAGCAGTACTTC
TRBJ2-2 many TRBD1 TRBV28 CASNDPRGRAGELFF TGTGCCAGCAATGACCCCAGGGGGCGCGCCGGGGAGCTGTTTTTT
TRBJ2-5 few TRBD2 TRBV4-2 CASSPTSGMGETQYF TGTGCCAGCAGCCCGACTAGCGGGATGGGCGAGACCCAGTACTTC
TRBJ2-5 few - TRBV7-9 CASSATAPGETQYF TGTGCCAGCAGCGCGACCGCCCCGGGAGAGACCCAGTACTTC
TRBJ1-1 few TRBD1 TRBV15 CATSSTGGVLNTEAFF TGTGCCACCAGCAGCACAGGGGGAGTTTTGAACACTGAAGCTTTCTTT
TRBJ2-1 few - TRBV2 CASSEALTSNNEQFF TGTGCCAGCAGTGAAGCGCTTACGTCCAACAATGAGCAGTTCTTC
TRBJ1-5 many - TRBV12-3/TRBV12-4 CASRRDKQPQHF TGTGCCAGCAGACGGGACAAGCAGCCCCAGCATTTT
TRBJ2-3 - - TRBV7-3 CASSLLLGSTDTQYF TGTGCCAGCAGCTTACTTTTGGGGAGCACAGATACGCAGTATTTT
TRBJ2-1 - TRBD2 TRBV5-1 CASSLDLAGGLGNEQFF TGCGCCAGCAGCTTGGATTTAGCGGGGGGGCTCGGAAATGAGCAGTTCTTC
TRBJ1-5 - - TRBV9 CASSIPTGEGHQPQHF TGTGCCAGCAGCATCCCAACGGGGGAGGGCCATCAGCCCCAGCATTTT
TRBJ2-5 many - TRBV12-3/TRBV12-4 CASSLSLGRETQYF TGTGCCAGCAGTTTATCGCTAGGGAGGGAGACCCAGTACTTC
TRBJ1-5 few - TRBV7-8 CASSSRAGVQPQHF TGTGCCAGCAGCTCCAGGGCAGGGGTTCAGCCCCAGCATTTT
TRBJ1-2 many TRBD1 TRBV7-2 CASSPATGIYGYTF TGTGCCAGCAGCCCAGCGACAGGGATCTATGGCTACACCTTC
TRBJ2-6 - - TRBV11-2 CASSLGPLGANVLTF TGTGCCAGCAGCTTAGGACCTCTCGGGGCCAACGTCCTGACTTTC
TRBJ2-7 few TRBD2 TRBV27 CASSLSPSGTPPQGEQYF TGTGCCAGCAGTTTATCGCCTAGCGGGACTCCCCCCCAGGGAGAGCAGTACTTC
TRBJ2-1 - TRBD2 TRBV7-2 CASSLATSGKIEQFF TGTGCCAGCAGCTTAGCGACTAGCGGGAAGATTGAGCAGTTCTTC
TRBJ2-7 many - TRBV12-3/TRBV12-4 CASSLEYEQYF TGTGCCAGCAGCTTAGAATACGAGCAGTACTTC
TRBJ1-1 few - TRBV5-1 CASSPSTGFPEAFF TGCGCCAGCAGCCCCTCTACAGGGTTCCCTGAAGCTTTCTTT
TRBJ2-7 medium-sized TRBD2 TRBV20-1 CSAKAGVDYEQYF TGCAGTGCTAAAGCGGGAGTTGACTACGAGCAGTACTTC
TRBJ2-7 few TRBD2 TRBV13 CASSLLGLAGGLHEQYF TGTGCCAGCAGCTTACTCGGACTAGCGGGAGGGCTACACGAGCAGTACTTC